The clone carrying this T cell receptor (beta chain) has just a few counts. Its antigen is not known. Produced via immunoSEQ multiplex PCR; TCRdb's table is partial and in-frame only. The table includes about 190,000 clones, about nine tenths detected once. This entry belongs to a study of T cell responses to AZD1222 COVID-19 vaccine. Overall study findings and caveats: The sample set comprised mostly white British donors with more females, and clonal diversity was possibly underestimated. Only a handful of people who got AZD1222 tested seropositive at baseline. Increased Spike-specific TCR breadth and depth were observed after two AZD1222 doses. Repertoires were obtained only post-peak T cell response.

Specimen: peripheral blood, collected on day 0 of MenACWY control vaccination. The receptor's source is an adult in good health.

The DNA of the CDR3 is TGTGCCAGCAGGCCTACAGGGGCCAATTCACCCCTCCACTTT. Its protein is CASRPTGANSPLHF. The rearrangement uses TRBV6-5 and TRBJ1-6; 7 bases match TRBD1. Germline loops: CDR1 MNHEY, CDR2 SVGAGI. V was clipped by 6 bases and J by 7 bases; unmatched bases: 6. CDR3 length: 14 residues.